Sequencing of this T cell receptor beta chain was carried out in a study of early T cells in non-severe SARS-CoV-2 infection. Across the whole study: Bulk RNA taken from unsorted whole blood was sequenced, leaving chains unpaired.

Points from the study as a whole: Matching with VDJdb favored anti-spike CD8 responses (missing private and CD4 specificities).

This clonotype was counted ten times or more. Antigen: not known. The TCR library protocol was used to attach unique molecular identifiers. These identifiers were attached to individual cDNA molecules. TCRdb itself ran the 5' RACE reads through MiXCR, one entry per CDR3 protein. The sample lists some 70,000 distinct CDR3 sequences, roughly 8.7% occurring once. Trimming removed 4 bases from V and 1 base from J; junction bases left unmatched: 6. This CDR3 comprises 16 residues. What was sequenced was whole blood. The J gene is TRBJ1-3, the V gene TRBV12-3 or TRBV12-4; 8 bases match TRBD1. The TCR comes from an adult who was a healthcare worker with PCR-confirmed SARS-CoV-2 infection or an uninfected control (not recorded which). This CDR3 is CASSSLQGASGNTIYF. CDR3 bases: TGTGCCAGCAGTTCCCTCCAGGGGGCTTCTGGAAACACCATATATTTT.